The 12 T cell receptor beta chains in this list originate from one sample, sequenced in a study of long-term antiretroviral therapy in people with HIV. Investigators performed immunoSEQ version v3.0 at survey level. Libraries were prepared by immunoSEQ multiplex PCR; TCRdb keeps only in-frame clonotypes and omits some of them. This sample has about 23,000 clones, with about four fifths found just once. Material: unsorted PBMCs, obtained 1.5 years after starting antiretroviral therapy. Receptor source: a man younger than 45 with HIV.

This clone was found once. The genes are TRBV18 and TRBJ1-5; 8 nucleotides align to TRBD1. Unmatched junction bases numbered 3, after V lost 3 bases and J lost 2 bases. Germline V gene lookup returns CDR1 KGHSH and CDR2 LQKENI. The CDR3 length is 15 residues. CDR3 sequence reads: CASSPETGGNQPQHF. Written as DNA, the CDR3 is TGTGCCAGCTCACCCGAGACAGGGGGCAATCAGCCCCAGCATTTT.

J is TRBJ1-2 and V is TRBV7-9; the D gene is possibly TRBD1 (6 bases). The CDR3 covers 12 residues. CDR1 is SEHNR, CDR2 FQNEAQ, per germline (reference sequence). V lost 4 bases to trimming and J lost 10 bases, with 13 bases between them. The CDR3 sequence: CASSYDRSHYTF. CDR3 sequence (DNA): TGTGCCAGCAGCTACGACAGGTCCCACTACACCTTC.

The chain employs TRBV5-6 and TRBJ2-7; tentative D call: TRBD2 (5 bases). The length of the CDR3 is 14 residues. Germline V gene data show CDR1 as SGHDT and CDR2 as YYEEEE. The germline V and J ends were trimmed by 1 base and 0 bases, with 8 bases remaining between them. The DNA for the CDR3 is TGTGCCAGCAGCTTGTTAGCGAGCTCCTACGAGCAGTACTTC. This sequence encodes CASSLLASSYEQYF.

The rearrangement joins TRBV28 to TRBJ1-1; 9 positions agree with TRBD1. The CDR3 loop spans 16 amino acids. CDR1 is MDHEN and CDR2 is SYDVKM in the germline V gene. Trimming removed 3 bases from V and 1 base from J; junction bases left unmatched: 6. CDR3 nucleotide sequence: TGTGCCAGCAGTTTTTCCCCGGGACAGGGGAACACTGAAGCTTTCTTT. Its translation: CASSFSPGQGNTEAFF.

The rearrangement uses TRBV19 and TRBJ2-2; D may correspond to TRBD1 or TRBD2 (5 bases each). This CDR3 region has 14 residues. Looked up from germline, CDR1 is LNHDA and CDR2 is SQIVND (reference sequence). V lost 10 bases to trimming and J lost 0 bases, with 12 bases between them. CDR3 bases: TGTGCCATTGCCCGGGGACCGAACACCGGGGAGCTGTTTTTT. Protein product: CAIARGPNTGELFF.

In DNA, the CDR3 is TGTGCCAGCAGTCGGACAGGGGAATATTCACCCCTCCACTTT. Translated: CASSRTGEYSPLHF. This rearrangement joins TRBV2 to TRBJ1-6; the match to TRBD1 covers 9 bases. The V gene end was trimmed by 5 bases and the J gene end by 8 bases; junction bases not matched to a gene: 4. CDR1 and CDR2 from the germline V gene are SNHLY and FYNNEI. This CDR3 is 14 amino acids long.

Written as DNA, the CDR3 is TGTGCCAGCAGCGTAGGTTCAGGGGCTGAAGCTTTCTTT. Its translation is CASSVGSGAEAFF. The rearrangement joins TRBV9 to TRBJ1-1, with D possibly TRBD1 on 6 matching bases. V was trimmed by 0 bases and J by 6 bases, leaving 9 bases between them. The length of the CDR3 is 13 residues. Germline values: CDR1 SGDLS, CDR2 YYNGEE.

The rearrangement joins TRBV30 to TRBJ1-1; no clear D. Germline V CDR1 and CDR2: GTSNPN, SVGIG (reference sequence). Trimming shortened V by 5 bases and J by 0 bases, and 4 bases separated the two germline ends. The CDR3 runs 11 residues. CDR3: CAWALNTEAFF. CDR3 bases: TGTGCCTGGGCGTTGAACACTGAAGCTTTCTTT.

V is TRBV6-1 and J is TRBJ2-3; either TRBD1 or TRBD2 may fit D (5 bases each). V was clipped by 6 bases and J by 12 bases, with 13 bases between them. Per the germline V gene, CDR1 is MNHNS and CDR2 is SASEGT. The CDR3 has 11 amino acids. This CDR3 reads CASRAGTPQYF. CDR3 coding DNA: TGTGCCAGCAGGGCCGGGACCCCCCAGTATTTT.

This chain joins TRBV5-1 and TRBJ2-5, with D possibly matching TRBD1 (6 bases). Trimming took 0 bases from V and 2 from J, leaving 8 bases between them. CDR3 length equals 14 residues. Germline assignment: CDR1 SGHRS and CDR2 YFSETQ. The CDR3 sequence: CASSLVGGQETQYF. As DNA, the CDR3 is TGCGCCAGCAGCTTGGTAGGGGGTCAAGAGACCCAGTACTTC.

This clone was seen a few times. This chain links TRBV5-1 with TRBJ1-3; D not certain. V was cut by 0 bases and J by 4 bases, with 5 bases left in between. Germline V lookup: CDR1 SGHRS, CDR2 YFSETQ. There are 13 residues in the CDR3. In DNA form, the CDR3 reads TGCGCCAGCAGCTTGGAGGTGGGAAACACCATATATTTT. It is translated as CASSLEVGNTIYF. Full variable domain (rest looked up from reference TRBV5-1 and TRBJ1-3): KAGVTQTPRYLIKTRGQQVTLSCSPISGHRSVSWYQQTPGQGLQFLFEYFSETQRNKGNFPGRFSGRQFSNSRSEMNVSTLELGDSALYLCASSLEVGNTIYFGEGSWLTVV.

V and J are TRBV11-3 and TRBJ2-4, with D hard to call. The V gene's germline CDR1 is SGHNT and CDR2 YENEEA. V lost 0 bases and J lost 2, with 11 bases in between. The CDR3 contains 16 residues. This chain's CDR3 is CASSLDLYGTKNIQYF. The DNA for the CDR3 is TGTGCCAGCAGCTTAGATCTCTACGGTACCAAAAACATTCAGTACTTC. Full variable domain (rest looked up from reference TRBV11-3 and TRBJ2-4): EAGVVQSPRYKIIEKKQPVAFWCNPISGHNTLYWYLQNLGQGPELLIRYENEEAVDDSQLPKDRFSAERLKGVDSTLKIQPAELGDSAVYLCASSLDLYGTKNIQYFGAGTRLSVL.